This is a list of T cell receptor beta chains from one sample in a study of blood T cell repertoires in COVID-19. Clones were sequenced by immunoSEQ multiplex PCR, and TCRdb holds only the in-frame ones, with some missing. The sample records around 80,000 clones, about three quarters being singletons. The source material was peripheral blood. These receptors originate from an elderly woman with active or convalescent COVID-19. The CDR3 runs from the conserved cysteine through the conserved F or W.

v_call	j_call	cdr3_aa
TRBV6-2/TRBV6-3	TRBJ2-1	CASSYSSPQRGGRNEQFF
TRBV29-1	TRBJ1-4	CSAGTGGEKLFF
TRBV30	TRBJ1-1	CAWRRGTGLSTEAFF
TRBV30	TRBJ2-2	CAWSVSVRGLLFF
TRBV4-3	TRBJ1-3	CASSHDRLTGNTIYF
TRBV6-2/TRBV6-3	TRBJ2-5	CASSYISRGRGETQYF
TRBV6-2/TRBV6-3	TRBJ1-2	CASSSSYRTGANYGYTF
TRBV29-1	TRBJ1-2	CSVEGTVSSSNYGYTF
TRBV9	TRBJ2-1	CASRADGTSFNEQFF
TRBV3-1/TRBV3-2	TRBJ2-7	CASSQEGGLYEQYF
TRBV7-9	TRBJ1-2	CASSLGDLRDREYGYTF
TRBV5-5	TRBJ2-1	CASSPGASFYNEQFF
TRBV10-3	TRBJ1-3	CAISAYSGNTIYF
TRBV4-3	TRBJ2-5	CASSQDLDKGETQYF
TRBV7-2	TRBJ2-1	CASSLQRRRVFF
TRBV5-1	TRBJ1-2	CASSLGSGYGYTF
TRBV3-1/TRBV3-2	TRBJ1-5	CASSQEAGAQPQHF
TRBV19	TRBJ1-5	CASSDGTAQPQHF
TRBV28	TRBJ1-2	CASSHGQFQNYGYTF
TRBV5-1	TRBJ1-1	CASSLEIGENTEAFF
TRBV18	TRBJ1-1	CASSPTGLRGIGAFF
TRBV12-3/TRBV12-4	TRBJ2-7	CASSFRGYEQYF
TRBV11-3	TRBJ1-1	CASSLGQTNTEAFF
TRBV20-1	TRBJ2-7	CSASRLAGESNEQYF
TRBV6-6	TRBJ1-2	CASSPDRDIGYTF
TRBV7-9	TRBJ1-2	CASSWGGRNYGYTF
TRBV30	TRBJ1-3	CALRTGERNTIYF
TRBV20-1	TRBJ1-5	CSASEAGGEPQHF
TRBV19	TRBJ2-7	CASSTLMTGAAYEQYF
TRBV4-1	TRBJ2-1	CASSQHSEDNEQFF
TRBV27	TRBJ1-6	CASSPGTGHSPLHF
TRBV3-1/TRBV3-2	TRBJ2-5	CASSPPVSSGGAFKKTQYF
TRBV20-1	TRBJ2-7	CSARGTDFYEQYF
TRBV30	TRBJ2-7	CAWSVLGRGEQYF
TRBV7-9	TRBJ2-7	CASSPSRVGVEEQYF
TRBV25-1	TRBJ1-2	CASRGWTGGRGMGYTF
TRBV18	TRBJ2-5	CASSPEKVGTSRETQYF
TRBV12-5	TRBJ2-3	CASAPDSGTQYF
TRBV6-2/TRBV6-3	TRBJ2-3	CASSYLGLAASTDTQYF
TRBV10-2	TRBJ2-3	CASSKAGVSTDTQYF
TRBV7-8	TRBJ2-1	CASSYNLAGGRNEQFF
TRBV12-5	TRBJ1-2	CASGSQGIANYGYTF
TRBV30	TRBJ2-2	CAWTRRLLAGNTGELFF
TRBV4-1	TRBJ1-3	CASSQLGTGLGNTIYF
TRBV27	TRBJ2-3	CASSILGLAGGVDGDTQYF
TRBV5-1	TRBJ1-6	CASSWQGIPYNSPLHF
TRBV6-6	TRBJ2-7	CASSYSPDRDYEQYF
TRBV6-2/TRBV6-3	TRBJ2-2	CASSPLERGPGPGELFF
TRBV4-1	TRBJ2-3	CASSRRQDRPDTQYF
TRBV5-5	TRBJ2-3	CASSLGQMIDTQYF
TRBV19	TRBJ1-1	CASSIFPGLNTEAFF
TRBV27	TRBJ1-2	CASSFTGYGYTF
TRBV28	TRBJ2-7	CASSHSPYEQYF
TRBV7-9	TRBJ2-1	CASSAGTGLFF
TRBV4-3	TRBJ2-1	CASSQELGSGGQQFF